This TCR beta chain was documented in a study of regulatory T cells in long-lasting Graves disease. The time point was: newly diagnosed GD, antithyroid drugs for less than 3 months. From RNA extracted from PBMCs, the TCR library was made. It was American Thyroid Association guidelines that determined Graves' disease diagnosis. Whole-study findings and limits: Gene preferences differed: TRBV28, TRBJ1-2, TRBJ2-5 in persistent cases.

After removal of 6 bases from V and 6 bases from J, the junction contained 12 bases not matched to a gene. The length of the CDR3 is 15 residues. The germline V gene has CDR1 SGHNT and CDR2 YENEEA. The sample holds many counts of this clonotype. Antigen specificity is unknown. Building the TCR beta libraries relied on iRepertoire HTBI primers, and CDR3 regions underwent Arm-PCR. TCRdb ran MiXCR on the multiplex PCR reads and lists one entry per CDR3 protein. The sample consists of about 430,000 distinct CDR3 sequences, 15% of them appearing once. These same data were also listed under a study on T cells in Graves' hyperthyroidism and ophthalmopathy. That work adds: The study excluded patients with uncontrolled infection, other autoimmune disease, pregnancy or lactation. The HTBI set primed first-round TCR CDR3 RT-PCR.

The clonotype originates from a woman aged 40 to 55 with Graves disease. The material was peripheral blood mononuclear cells (PBMCs), obtained at new diagnosis, from a patient treated with antithyroid drugs. The J gene is TRBJ2-7, the V gene TRBV11-3, with 9 positions matching TRBD2. The CDR3 region is CASSTTIAGAGEQYF. DNA of the CDR3: TGTGCCAGCAGTACGACCATAGCGGGAGCCGGCGAGCAGTACTTC.